This T cell receptor beta chain is drawn from a study of Tregs in tolerant kidney transplant recipients. General study findings and limits: The small number of patients limits these findings pending further validation.

Using immunoSEQ multiplex PCR, the repertoire was profiled, and TCRdb retains in-frame clones only, with some absent. The table has 90,000 or so clones, around 94% seen once. Thawed PBMCs were FACS-sorted into unstimulated CD4+CD25+CD127- regulatory T cells, CD4+CD25- non-regulatory cells, CD4 and CD8 cells. As regards this clone: Antigen unknown.

CDR1 SNHLY and CDR2 FYNNEI come from the germline V gene. Trimming cost V 0 bases and J 4 bases; bases outside gene matches: 11. The CDR3 is 19 amino acids. V is TRBV2 and J is TRBJ2-1; 11 bases line up with TRBD2. Sequencing used CD8+ T cells from blood. The source is a human donor in good health. DNA for the CDR3: TGTGCCAGCAGTGAAGCACTAGCGGGAGTGGTCCCGTATTACAATGAGCAGTTCTTC. Translated: CASSEALAGVVPYYNEQFF.